One sample yielded the 26 T cell receptor beta chains listed below, sequenced in a study of blood T cell repertoires in COVID-19. Libraries were prepared by immunoSEQ multiplex PCR; TCRdb keeps only in-frame clonotypes and omits some of them. The table lists about 220,000 clones, 70% to 85% of them singletons, with roughly 3.5% in the top ten. The specimen sequenced was PBMCs or T cells enriched from blood (not recorded which). Source of these receptors: a woman aged 55-69 years who had recovered from COVID-19.

The gene calls are TRBV11-3 and TRBJ1-2; a possible D gene is TRBD1 (6 bases). CDR1 is SGHNT and CDR2 is YENEEA in the germline V gene. V dropped 4 bases and J dropped 1 base, with 13 bases sitting between them. The CDR3 runs to 15 residues. DNA of the CDR3: TGTGCCAGCAGCTCCCAGGACAGACGTAACTATGGCTACACCTTC. As protein: CASSSQDRRNYGYTF.

The CDR3 nucleotides read TGTGCCAGCAGCTTAGCGGAGGGACAGGGAGCTTTCTTT. Amino acids: CASSLAEGQGAFF. The chain couples TRBV7-9 to TRBJ1-1; 9 bases fit TRBD1. J lost 10 bases, V lost 0 bases, and 3 bases had no gene match. Germline V gives CDR1 SEHNR, CDR2 FQNEAQ (reference sequence). This CDR3 contains 13 residues.

For the CDR3, the DNA is TGCGCCAGCAGCAGCGCTAGCGGTTGGAGCTCCTACGAGCAGTACTTC. As protein: CASSSASGWSSYEQYF. The chain links TRBV5-1 to TRBJ2-7, with 7 bases that match TRBD2. CDR3 length equals 16 residues. V shed 4 bases, J shed 0 bases, and the junction held 10 bases outside the gene matches. CDR1 and CDR2 (germline): SGHRS, YFSETQ.

The rearrangement joins TRBV7-8 to TRBJ2-1; D perhaps matches TRBD1 (6 bases). V was cut by 0 bases and J by 3 bases, with 9 bases left in between. CDR1 is SGHVS, CDR2 FQNEAQ, per germline. The length of the CDR3 is 15 residues. CDR3 sequence: CASSLAGQVYNEQFF. The CDR3 nucleotides read TGTGCCAGCAGCTTAGCGGGACAAGTCTACAATGAGCAGTTCTTC.

The chain couples TRBV5-4 to TRBJ2-5, with TRBD2 matching over 10 bases. V lost 1 base to trimming and J lost 2 bases; unmatched junction nucleotides: 2. CDR3 length: 15 residues. Germline-derived CDR1 and CDR2 are SGHNT and YYREEE (reference sequence). CDR3 region: CASSLTSGAQETQYF. For the CDR3, the DNA is TGTGCCAGCAGCTTGACTAGCGGGGCTCAAGAGACCCAGTACTTC. Looking up the rest from reference TRBV5-4 and TRBJ2-5 gives the full variable domain: ETGVTQSPTHLIKTRGQQVTLRCSSQSGHNTVSWYQQALGQGPQFIFQYYREEENGRGNFPPRFSGLQFPNYSSELNVNALELDDSALYLCASSLTSGAQETQYFGPGTRLLVL.

This clone was recorded a few times. V is TRBV7-8 and J is TRBJ1-4, with 9 bases that match TRBD1. J was trimmed by 6 bases and V by 6 bases; bases with no gene match: 11. Germline lookup yields CDR1 SGHVS and CDR2 FQNEAQ. This CDR3 comprises 16 residues. The CDR3 DNA follows: TGTGCCAGCAGGCCGGGACAGGGCTTCTTCTATGAAAAACTGTTTTTT. Its translation: CASRPGQGFFYEKLFF.

The rearrangement uses TRBV18 and TRBJ2-7; 7 bases match TRBD2. The ends lost 1 base at V and 3 bases at J; junction bases unmatched: 6. Germline lookup yields CDR1 KGHSH and CDR2 LQKENI. This CDR3 region has 15 residues. CDR3 in DNA: TGTGCCAGCTCACCACGGGAGGGGCCCAGCTACGAGCAGTACTTC. This translates into CASSPREGPSYEQYF. Full variable domain (outside the CDR3, taken from reference TRBV18 and TRBJ2-7): NAGVMQNPRHLVRRRGQEARLRCSPMKGHSHVYWYRQLPEEGLKFMVYLQKENIIDESGMPKERFSAEFPKEGPSILRIQQVVRGDSAAYFCASSPREGPSYEQYFGPGTRLTVT.

The table lists this clone with a count of one. The chain couples TRBV6-1 to TRBJ1-1, with D hard to call. The germline CDR1 and CDR2 sequences are MNHNS and SASEGT. Trimming removed 0 bases from V and 4 bases from J, with 12 bases in between. The CDR3 is 15 amino acids. For the CDR3, the DNA is TGTGCCAGCAGTGAAGCACGAGGGCTTGGCACTGAAGCTTTCTTT. It is translated as CASSEARGLGTEAFF.

The V gene is TRBV9, the J gene TRBJ2-5; D is perhaps TRBD1 (6 bases). The ends were cut back, 0 bases at V and 3 bases at J, with 9 bases in the middle. CDR1 and CDR2 from the germline V gene are SGDLS and YYNGEE. This CDR3 region has 14 residues. CDR3 region: CASSVEQGEETQYF. Here the CDR3 DNA reads TGTGCCAGCAGCGTAGAACAGGGCGAAGAGACCCAGTACTTC.

This chain joins TRBV5-1 and TRBJ1-6; a weak D match, TRBD1 (6 bases). Trimming took 4 bases from V and 7 from J, leaving 18 bases between them. The CDR3 has 16 residues. Germline CDR1 is SGHRS and CDR2 is YFSETQ. CDR3 loop: CASSPRGGRENSPLHF. The DNA for the CDR3 is TGCGCCAGCAGCCCGAGGGGGGGAAGGGAAAATTCACCCCTCCACTTT.

Points on this clone: The same CDR3 can be traced to other DNA sequences in this sample. This chain uses TRBV15 with TRBJ2-5, with 11 bases fitting TRBD1. The CDR3 sequence is 15 residues long. Losses at the gene ends were 3 bases for V and 1 base for J; bases not matched to a gene: 1. Per germline, CDR1 LNHNV and CDR2 YYDKDF (reference sequence). The CDR3 protein is CATSRDRGPQETQYF. The CDR3 DNA follows: TGTGCCACCAGCAGGGACAGGGGGCCCCAAGAGACCCAGTACTTC.

This chain connects TRBV29-1 to TRBJ2-5; 10 nucleotides align to TRBD2. Germline-derived CDR1 and CDR2 are SQVTM and ANQGSEA. This CDR3 is 15 amino acids long. With 8 bases clipped from V and 5 bases from J, the junction kept 14 bases outside the gene matches. The DNA for the CDR3 is TGCAGCCACCGGGACAATCTAGCGGGGGATGAGACCCAGTACTTC. This gives the protein CSHRDNLAGDETQYF.

The V gene is TRBV6-1, the J gene TRBJ1-6; D remains unclear. Germline lookup yields CDR1 MNHNS and CDR2 SASEGT. This CDR3 contains 13 residues. V was clipped by 3 bases and J by 5 bases, with 5 bases between them. The CDR3 region has the DNA TGTGCCAGCAGTGATTTAGATAATTCACCCCTCCACTTT. Translated, it gives CASSDLDNSPLHF.

V is TRBV5-1 and J is TRBJ2-5; a weak D match, TRBD2 (7 bases). Trimming pared 4 bases from V and 5 bases from J, leaving 15 bases between. The CDR3 is 14 residues long. Germline CDR1 and CDR2: SGHRS and YFSETQ. As DNA, the CDR3 is TGCGCCAGCAGCCCCCAGGGGCGGGGGGAGACCCAGTACTTC. Translating gives CASSPQGRGETQYF.

J is TRBJ2-5 and V is TRBV20-1; TRBD2 matches 7 bases. CDR1 and CDR2 from the germline V gene are DFQATT and SNEGSKA (reference sequence). This CDR3 has 11 residues. V lost 5 bases to trimming and J lost 7 bases; unmatched junction nucleotides: 4. CDR3 sequence reads: CSAERDRTQYF. CDR3 sequence (DNA): TGCAGTGCTGAGCGGGATAGGACCCAGTACTTC.

J is TRBJ1-1 and V is TRBV6-5; no reliable D call. CDR1 and CDR2 from the germline V gene are MNHEY and SVGAGI. This CDR3 spans 14 amino acids. V lost 3 bases and J 6 bases, leaving 14 bases between the germline ends. The CDR3 spells CASSYRERSSEAFF. Here the CDR3 DNA reads TGTGCCAGCAGTTATCGAGAACGAAGCTCTGAAGCTTTCTTT.

V gene TRBV3-1 (or the pseudogene TRBV3-2) combines with J gene TRBJ2-7; 10 bases agree with TRBD1. Germline CDR1 LGHDT, CDR2 YNNKEL (reference sequence). The V gene end was trimmed by 1 base and the J gene end by 3 bases; junction bases not matched to a gene: 6. CDR3 size: 16 residues. This CDR3 reads CASSQARQGANYEQYF. The CDR3 DNA is TGTGCCAGCAGCCAAGCGAGACAGGGGGCAAACTACGAGCAGTACTTC.

This clone was seen only once. V gene TRBV7-4 combines with J gene TRBJ2-2; 8 bases agree with TRBD2. The CDR3 is 16 amino acids. V lost 5 bases to trimming and J lost 7 bases; unmatched junction nucleotides: 12. Germline CDR1 SGHVT, CDR2 SQSDAQ. The CDR3, as DNA: TGTGCCAGCAGCGAGTGGGCTAGCGGGCCTGTCGGGGAGCTGTTTTTT. It encodes CASSEWASGPVGELFF.

V usage is TRBV10-3 and J usage is TRBJ2-5; no clear D. The germline V gene encodes CDR1 ENHRY and CDR2 SYGVKD. V was pared by 2 bases and J by 2 bases, with 9 bases between. CDR3 length equals 14 residues. This CDR3 reads CAISELATQETQYF. In DNA, the CDR3 is TGTGCCATCAGTGAGCTGGCCACGCAAGAGACCCAGTACTTC.

The V call is TRBV7-3, the J call TRBJ2-5; TRBD2 matches at 8 bases. The germline V gene encodes CDR1 SGHTA and CDR2 FQGTGA. After removal of 4 bases from V and 5 bases from J, the junction contained 3 bases not matched to a gene. This CDR3 has 13 residues. CDR3 region: CASSSGGYETQYF. DNA for the CDR3: TGTGCCAGCAGCTCGGGGGGGTACGAGACCCAGTACTTC.

This clone was seen once. The chain has TRBV2 and TRBJ1-2; D perhaps matches TRBD1 (5 bases). With 5 bases removed from V and 7 bases from J, the gap between germline ends came to 17 bases. The CDR3 sequence is 14 residues long. Looked up from germline, CDR1 is SNHLY and CDR2 is FYNNEI. The CDR3 nucleotides read TGTGCCAGCAGTCCTGCCAGGGAGGTCGGTGGCTACACCTTC. This codes for CASSPAREVGGYTF.

The V call is TRBV6-5, the J call TRBJ1-1; TRBD1 agrees at 7 bases. J lost 6 bases, V lost 4 bases, and 11 bases had no gene match. The V gene's germline CDR1 is MNHEY and CDR2 SVGAGI. There are 15 residues in the CDR3. The CDR3 is CASSWRTGGRSEAFF. The CDR3 DNA reads as TGTGCCAGCAGTTGGCGGACAGGAGGCAGGTCTGAAGCTTTCTTT.

The chain uses TRBV7-2 and TRBJ2-7; 9 positions match TRBD1. Germline V gives CDR1 SGHTA, CDR2 FQGNSA. The CDR3 covers 14 residues. V trimming: 5 bases; J trimming: 3 bases; junction bases outside the gene matches: 5. CDR3 sequence: CASSPGTGIYEQYF. CDR3 nucleotides: TGTGCCAGCAGCCCCGGGACAGGGATCTACGAGCAGTACTTC.

The chain has TRBV7-3 and TRBJ2-6, with a tentative D call TRBD1 (6 bases). V was pared by 2 bases and J by 1 base, with 9 bases between. The V gene's germline CDR1 is SGHTA and CDR2 FQGTGA. CDR3 length equals 16 residues. The CDR3 loop reads CASSLPQGSGANVLTF. In nucleotides, the CDR3 is TGTGCCAGCAGCTTACCGCAGGGGTCTGGGGCCAACGTCCTGACTTTC.

In this sample, this clone turned up once. The gene calls are TRBV28 and TRBJ2-7, with 7 positions matching TRBD2. After removal of 4 bases from V and 3 bases from J, the junction contained 15 bases not matched to a gene. The germline CDR1 and CDR2 sequences are MDHEN and SYDVKM. This CDR3 is built from 17 residues. CDR3 in DNA: TGTGCCAGCAGTTCCCGGGGGGTAGCGGCTACTCGCTACGAGCAGTACTTC. Encoded protein: CASSSRGVAATRYEQYF.

The chain links TRBV5-1 to TRBJ2-2, with D tentatively TRBD2 (6 bases). Germline values: CDR1 SGHRS, CDR2 YFSETQ. V was shortened by 1 base and J by 2 bases, with 12 bases between the two germline ends. The CDR3 has 16 residues. The CDR3 reads CASSLFPGENTGELFF. The CDR3, as DNA: TGCGCCAGCAGCTTGTTTCCGGGGGAAAACACCGGGGAGCTGTTTTTT. Complete variable domain (other parts from reference TRBV5-1 and TRBJ2-2): KAGVTQTPRYLIKTRGQQVTLSCSPISGHRSVSWYQQTPGQGLQFLFEYFSETQRNKGNFPGRFSGRQFSNSRSEMNVSTLELGDSALYLCASSLFPGENTGELFFGEGSRLTVL.